This TCR beta chain was retrieved from a study of graft-versus-host responses after intestinal transplantation. The repertoire was sequenced with immunoSEQ multiplex PCR; TCRdb's copy has only in-frame clones and lacks some. The repertoire consists of some 15,000 clones, with more than 80% occurring once and the leading ten covering 15% to 20%. Lamina propria and intraepithelial lymphocytes were released by processing graft tissue. CDR1 and CDR2 (germline): LNHDA, SQIVND (reference sequence). Trimming cost V 5 bases and J 0 bases, with 10 bases left between them. The CDR3 is made up of 14 amino acids.

The receptor was derived from a human patient who received an intestinal transplant, so some T cells may come from the graft donor. The input for sequencing was ileum tissue, taken approximately 110 days after intestinal transplant. The rearrangement joins TRBV19 to TRBJ2-5; D unclear. In DNA form, the CDR3 reads TGTGCCAGTAGTGAGTTGCCATACCAAGAGACCCAGTACTTC. As protein: CASSELPYQETQYF.